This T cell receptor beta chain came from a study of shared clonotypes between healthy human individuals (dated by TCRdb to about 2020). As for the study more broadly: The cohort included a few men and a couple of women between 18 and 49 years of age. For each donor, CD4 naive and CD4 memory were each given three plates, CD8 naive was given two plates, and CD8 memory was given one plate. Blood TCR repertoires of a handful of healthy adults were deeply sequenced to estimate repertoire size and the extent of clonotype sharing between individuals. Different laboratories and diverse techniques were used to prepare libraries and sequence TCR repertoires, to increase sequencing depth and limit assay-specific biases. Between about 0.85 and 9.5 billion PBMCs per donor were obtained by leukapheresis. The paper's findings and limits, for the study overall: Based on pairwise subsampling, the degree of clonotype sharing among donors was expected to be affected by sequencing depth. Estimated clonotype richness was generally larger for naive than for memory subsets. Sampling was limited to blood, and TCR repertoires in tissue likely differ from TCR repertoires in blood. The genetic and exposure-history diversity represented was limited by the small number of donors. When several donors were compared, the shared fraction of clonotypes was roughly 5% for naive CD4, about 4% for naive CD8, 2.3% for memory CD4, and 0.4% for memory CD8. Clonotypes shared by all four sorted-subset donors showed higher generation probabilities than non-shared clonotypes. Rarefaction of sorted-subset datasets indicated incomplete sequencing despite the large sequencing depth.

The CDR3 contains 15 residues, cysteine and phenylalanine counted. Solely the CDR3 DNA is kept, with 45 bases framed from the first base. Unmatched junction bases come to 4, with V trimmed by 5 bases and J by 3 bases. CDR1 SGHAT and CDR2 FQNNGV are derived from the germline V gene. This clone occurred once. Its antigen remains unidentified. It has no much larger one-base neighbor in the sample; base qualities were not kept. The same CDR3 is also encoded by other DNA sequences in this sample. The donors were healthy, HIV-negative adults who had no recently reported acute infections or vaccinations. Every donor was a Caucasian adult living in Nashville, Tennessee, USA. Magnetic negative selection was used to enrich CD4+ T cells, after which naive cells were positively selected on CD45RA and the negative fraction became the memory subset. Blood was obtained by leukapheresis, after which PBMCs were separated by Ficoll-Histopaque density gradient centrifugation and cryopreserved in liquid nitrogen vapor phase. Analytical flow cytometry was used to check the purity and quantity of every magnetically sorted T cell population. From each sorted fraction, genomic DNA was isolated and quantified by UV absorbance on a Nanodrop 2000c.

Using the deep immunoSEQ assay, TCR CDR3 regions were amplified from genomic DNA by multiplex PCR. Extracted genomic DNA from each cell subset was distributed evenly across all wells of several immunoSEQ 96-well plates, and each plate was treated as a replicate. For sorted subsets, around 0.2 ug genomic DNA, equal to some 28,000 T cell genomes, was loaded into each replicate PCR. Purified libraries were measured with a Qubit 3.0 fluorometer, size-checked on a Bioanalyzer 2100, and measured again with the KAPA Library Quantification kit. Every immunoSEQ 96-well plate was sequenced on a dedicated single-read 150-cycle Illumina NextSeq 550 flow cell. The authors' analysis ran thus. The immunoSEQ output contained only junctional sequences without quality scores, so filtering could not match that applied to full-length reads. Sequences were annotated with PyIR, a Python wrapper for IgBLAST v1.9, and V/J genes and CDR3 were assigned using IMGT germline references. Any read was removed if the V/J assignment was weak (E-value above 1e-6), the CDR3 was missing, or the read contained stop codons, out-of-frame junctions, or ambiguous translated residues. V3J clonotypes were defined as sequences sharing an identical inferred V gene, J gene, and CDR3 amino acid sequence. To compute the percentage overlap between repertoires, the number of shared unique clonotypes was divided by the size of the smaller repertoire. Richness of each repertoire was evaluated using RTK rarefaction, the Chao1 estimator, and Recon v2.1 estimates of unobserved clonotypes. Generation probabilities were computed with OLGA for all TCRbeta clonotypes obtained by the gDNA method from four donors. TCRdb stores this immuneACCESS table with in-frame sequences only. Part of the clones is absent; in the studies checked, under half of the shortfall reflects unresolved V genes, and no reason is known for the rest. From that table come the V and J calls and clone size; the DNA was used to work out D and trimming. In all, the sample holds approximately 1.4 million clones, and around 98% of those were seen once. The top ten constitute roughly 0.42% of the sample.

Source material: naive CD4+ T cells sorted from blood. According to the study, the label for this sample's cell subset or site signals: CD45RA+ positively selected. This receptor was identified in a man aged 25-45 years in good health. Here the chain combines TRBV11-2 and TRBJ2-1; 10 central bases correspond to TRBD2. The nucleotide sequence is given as TGTGCCAGCAGCCCTAGACTAGCGGGCTACAATGAGCAGTTCTTC. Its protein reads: CASSPRLAGYNEQFF.